Each of the 20 T cell receptor beta chains below was sequenced from the same sample in a study of metastatic and nonmetastatic thyroid tumors (dated by TCRdb to the early 2020s). None of the patients had been given any treatment before thyroid surgery. Libraries were prepared through PCR. TCRdb shows the sequencer as Illumina HiSeq 4000. The raw public reads went through TCRdb reprocessing: fastp at Q25, MiXCR clone calling, in-frame beta chains kept. The sample contains around 30,000 clones, roughly 4% of them found a single time. Over 20% of the sample comes from the top ten. The sample was blood. Source of these receptors: a female donor with papillary thyroid cancer or a benign thyroid nodule (not recorded which). Some clones in this sample may be carry-over from other donors' samples.

This clone was seen a handful of times. The CDR3 loop reads CASSFRGTSGNTGELFF. DNA of the CDR3: TGTGCCAGCAGTTTTCGGGGGACTAGCGGTAACACCGGGGAGCTGTTTTTT. V usage is TRBV27 and J usage is TRBJ2-2, with TRBD2 matching 11 bases. The V and J ends lost 3 bases and 2 bases, in that order; junction bases with no gene match: 5. The CDR3 contains 17 residues. The V gene's germline CDR1 is MNHEY and CDR2 SMNVEV (reference sequence).

In its sample, this clone was seen many times. The V and J genes are TRBV20-1 and TRBJ2-2, with TRBD2 identical over 8 bases. With 0 bases clipped from V and 6 bases from J, the junction kept 9 bases outside the gene matches. From germline, CDR1 is DFQATT and CDR2 SNEGSKA (reference sequence). This CDR3 has 16 amino acids. CDR3 DNA sequence: TGCAGTGCTAGAGATTTAGTAGCGGGAATCGCCGGGGAGCTGTTTTTT. This translates into CSARDLVAGIAGELFF.

This clone was found a few times. A much more abundant neighbour one base away suggests this may be a read error. The chain joins TRBV10-1 to TRBJ1-1; D is ambiguous. The germline V gene has CDR1 WNHNN and CDR2 SYGVQD (reference sequence). CDR3 size: 13 residues. Here the CDR3 DNA reads TGCGCCAGCAGTGCTAACATGAAAACTGAAGCTTTCTTT. Translating gives CASSANMKTEAFF.

There are many counts of this clone. The gene calls are TRBV18 and TRBJ1-3; D is uncertain. The CDR3 runs 17 residues. V dropped 7 bases and J dropped 1 base, with 20 bases sitting between them. CDR1 and CDR2 (germline): KGHSH, LQKENI. The CDR3 DNA reads TGTGCCAGCTTACCTCACCGGCTCGAGAGTTCTGGAAACACCATATATTTT. Encoded protein: CASLPHRLESSGNTIYF. Looking up the rest from reference TRBV18 and TRBJ1-3 gives the full variable domain: NAGVMQNPRHLVRRRGQEARLRCSPMKGHSHVYWYRQLPEEGLKFMVYLQKENIIDESGMPKERFSAEFPKEGPSILRIQQVVRGDSAAYFCASLPHRLESSGNTIYFGEGSWLTVV.

Many counts were recorded for this clone. V is TRBV28 and J is TRBJ2-3, with 9 bases matching TRBD1. Germline assignment: CDR1 MDHEN and CDR2 SYDVKM. V lost 3 bases and J lost 0; bases outside the gene matches: 13. The CDR3 runs to 19 residues. The CDR3 DNA reads TGTGCCAGCAGTTTTCATGGCTACCGGGACAGGGATAGCACAGATACGCAGTATTTT. It yields the protein CASSFHGYRDRDSTDTQYF.

The DNA of the CDR3 is TGTGCCAGCAGCTCGTGGGAGGGGGCACGGTATGGCTACACCTTC. As protein: CASSSWEGARYGYTF. The chain carries TRBV28 and TRBJ1-2, with 7 positions matching TRBD1. The CDR3 length is 15 residues. Germline V lookup: CDR1 MDHEN, CDR2 SYDVKM. V lost 6 bases and J lost 5; bases outside the gene matches: 12.

The chain joins TRBV12-3 or TRBV12-4 to TRBJ2-5; 8 bases line up with TRBD2. After removal of 1 base from V and 5 bases from J, the junction contained 6 bases not matched to a gene. The CDR3 has 15 amino acids. CDR3 nucleotides: TGTGCCAGCAGTTTAGAAGCGGGAGAATGGGAGACCCAGTACTTC. Translated, it gives CASSLEAGEWETQYF.

This clone was counted many times. This chain uses TRBV10-1 with TRBJ2-7; D is possibly TRBD1 (6 bases). The V gene lost 2 bases and the J gene lost 6 bases, with 14 bases spanning the gap. Germline V CDR1 and CDR2: WNHNN, SYGVQD (reference sequence). The CDR3 runs to 14 residues. In DNA form, the CDR3 reads TGCGCCAGCAGTGAGGGGACAAAAATGGCCGAGCAGTACTTC. Its protein product is CASSEGTKMAEQYF.

A note on this clone: Possible read error: a much larger clone is one base away. The chain employs TRBV6-2 or TRBV6-3 and TRBJ1-2; D is unclear. Germline CDR1 and CDR2: MNHEY and SVGEGT. This CDR3 comprises 14 residues. The CDR3 DNA reads as TGTGCCATCAGTTTGACGGATTCTAACTATGGCTACACCTTC. Translated, it gives CAISLTDSNYGYTF.

This clone was observed at least ten times. The chain is built from TRBV18 and TRBJ1-2, with 8 bases fitting TRBD1. The CDR3 loop spans 15 amino acids. Germline assignment: CDR1 KGHSH and CDR2 LQKENI. The junction had 11 bases not matched to a gene; V was cut back by 3 bases and J by 8 bases. CDR3 residues: CASSPTDRVWEGYTF. The CDR3, as DNA: TGTGCCAGCTCACCGACGGACAGGGTATGGGAGGGCTACACCTTC.

This clone was found many times. An end of the junction differs from the germline gene, which may be a read error. Other DNA sequences within the sample encode an identical CDR3. This chain links TRBV6-1 with TRBJ1-1, with D hard to call. The CDR3 sequence is 14 residues long. The germline CDR1 and CDR2 sequences are MNHNS and SASEGT. CDR3 residues: CASSLARGNTEAFF. Here the CDR3 DNA reads TGTGCCAGCAGTCTGGCGCGCGGGAACACCGAAGCTTTCTTT.

This rearrangement joins TRBV10-3 to TRBJ2-1, with TRBD1 matching over 7 bases. The CDR3 runs 14 residues. CDR1 is ENHRY, CDR2 SYGVKD, per germline. V trimming: 3 bases; J trimming: 10 bases; junction bases outside the gene matches: 9. The CDR3 sequence is CAISDVQGESEQFF. The CDR3 region has the DNA TGTGCCATCAGTGATGTTCAGGGGGAGAGCGAGCAGTTCTTC.

This clone showed up just a few times. The V and J genes are TRBV6-1 and TRBJ2-1, with 8 bases aligning to TRBD1. Germline-derived CDR1 and CDR2 are MNHNS and SASEGT. Unmatched junction bases numbered 6, after V lost 7 bases and J lost 4 bases. The CDR3 loop spans 14 amino acids. CDR3 region: CASNRDRNYNEQFF. DNA for the CDR3: TGTGCCAGCAACCGGGACAGGAATTACAATGAGCAGTTCTTC.

This clone appeared many times. This chain uses TRBV20-1 with TRBJ1-4, with no clear D. The CDR3 loop spans 15 amino acids. V dropped 0 bases and J dropped 5 bases, with 13 bases sitting between them. CDR1 and CDR2 from the germline V gene are DFQATT and SNEGSKA (reference sequence). CDR3 in amino acids: CSARDLSHQNEKLFF. The CDR3 DNA follows: TGCAGTGCTAGAGATCTAAGTCACCAGAATGAAAAACTGTTTTTT.

Ten or more counts support this clone. V and J are TRBV15 and TRBJ2-2; 8 bases align to TRBD2. The length of the CDR3 is 21 residues. V was pared by 0 bases and J by 0 bases, with 15 bases of the junction left unmatched. Germline CDR1 and CDR2: LNHNV and YYDKDF (reference sequence). CDR3 in DNA: TGTGCCACCAGCAGAGAAAGGACTAGCCCACGTATGGTATCGAACACCGGGGAGCTGTTTTTT. This encodes CATSRERTSPRMVSNTGELFF.

In this sample, this clone turned up a few times. The gene calls are TRBV24-1 and TRBJ1-5; the match to TRBD1 covers 11 bases. Germline loops: CDR1 KGHDR, CDR2 SFDVKD. The CDR3 length is 16 residues. Germline trimming cut 2 bases from V and 3 bases from J; bases unmatched to any gene: 2. The CDR3 DNA reads TGTGCCACCAGTGATTGGACAGGGGGCGTCAATCAGCCCCAGCATTTT. It translates to CATSDWTGGVNQPQHF.

This clone occurred a few times. Given a much more abundant clone one base away, this may be a read error. Here the CDR3 DNA reads TGCGCCAGCACGGACAGCCACGAGTGGTACTTC. Its translation: CASTDSHEWYF. This chain links TRBV10-2 with TRBJ2-7, with D possibly being TRBD1 (6 bases). The germline V gene encodes CDR1 WSHSY and CDR2 SAAADI. The ends were cut back, 7 bases at V and 12 bases at J, with 16 bases in the middle. The CDR3 runs 11 residues.

This clone was counted many times. The CDR3 loop is CASRLGLADTYEQYF. CDR3 nucleotides: TGTGCCAGCAGGCTGGGGCTAGCGGACACCTACGAGCAGTACTTC. The rearrangement joins TRBV11-2 to TRBJ2-7; 7 bases line up with TRBD2. CDR3 length equals 15 residues. Per the germline V gene, CDR1 is SGHAT and CDR2 is FQNNGV. V shed 6 bases and J 2 bases; nucleotides not matched to a gene: 10.

This clone was seen only a few times. V usage is TRBV6-4 and J usage is TRBJ2-2, with TRBD2 matching 9 bases. CDR1 and CDR2 from the germline V gene are MRHNA and SNTAGT. CDR3 length: 16 amino acids. J was trimmed by 5 bases and V by 4 bases; bases with no gene match: 8. CDR3: CASSARAGGDTGELFF. CDR3 DNA: TGTGCCAGCAGTGCCCGGGCGGGGGGGGATACCGGGGAGCTGTTTTTT.

A few counts support this clone. The rearrangement links TRBV6-1 to TRBJ2-3; no reliable D call. This CDR3 contains 13 residues. Germline V gene data show CDR1 as MNHNS and CDR2 as SASEGT. Trimming shortened V by 5 bases and J by 0 bases, and 6 bases separated the two germline ends. The CDR3 DNA follows: TGTGCCAGCAGTACCTTCAGCACAGATACGCAGTATTTT. Protein product: CASSTFSTDTQYF.